Included here is one T cell receptor beta chain sequence, with context. Its matching antigen is unknown. The data are from a study of cytomegalovirus exposure and HLA in healthy donors. Study-wide results and caveats: The study designated fewer than 200 TCR beta chains cytomegalovirus-associated. The finding came from a later analysis; first-cohort TCR clusters tended to co-occur in the 130 or so validation repertoires. Specificity of three CMV-associated chains for CMV antigens was verified in vitro. Most sequenced TCRs were rare (though some public TCRs occurred in many donors).

Only in-frame clones appear in the TCRdb table, and some are missing; sequencing was by immunoSEQ multiplex PCR. The profile shows about 240,000 clones, 86% of them singletons. Germline V gives CDR1 SEHNR, CDR2 FQNEAQ (reference sequence). CDR3 size: 14 residues. The ends were cut back, 4 bases at V and 4 bases at J, with 12 bases in the middle. The sequence came from a woman in her 30s in good health and CMV-seropositive. The chain joins TRBV7-9 to TRBJ2-3, with D possibly called TRBD1 or TRBD2 (5 bases each). The specimen sequenced was PBMCs. CDR3 DNA sequence: TGTGCCAGCAGCTCAGCGGACACTCCAGATACGCAGTATTTT. Its protein is CASSSADTPDTQYF.